A selection of T cell receptor beta chains follows, all from one sample in a study of blood T cells in healthy people across ages. In TCRdb, the 5' RACE reads were re-called with MiXCR into one record per CDR3 protein. The sample holds about 1.6 million distinct CDR3 sequences, about 32% seen once. The sample comprised blood. The source of these receptors is a woman younger than 45 in good health. CDR3s include the opening cysteine and the closing phenylalanine or tryptophan. The D gene is left open where the match is weak. Some rows mark clone size as missing; the rest say once, few, many or name a class of expanded clone.

>few|TRBV27|TRBJ2-7|TRBD2
CASSFPREGHFEQYF
TGTGCCAGCAGTTTCCCCCGGGAGGGCCATTTCGAGCAGTACTTC
>few|TRBV27|TRBJ2-7|TRBD1
CASSGTDTYEQYF
TGTGCCAGCAGTGGGACAGACACCTACGAGCAGTACTTC
>.|TRBV29-1|TRBJ1-1|.
CGVLQGFGTEAFF
TGCGGCGTGTTACAGGGTTTCGGCACTGAAGCTTTCTTT
>.|TRBV9|TRBJ2-3|.
CASSALFRGDTQYF
TGTGCCAGCAGCGCGCTTTTTCGGGGCGATACGCAGTATTTT
>few|TRBV20-1|TRBJ2-3|TRBD2
CSARGASGRRTDTQYF
TGCAGTGCTAGAGGGGCTAGCGGGAGGCGCACAGATACGCAGTATTTT
>.|TRBV5-1|TRBJ1-1|TRBD1
CASTSDRVVTEAFF
TGCGCCAGCACCTCGGACAGGGTTGTTACTGAAGCTTTCTTT
>.|TRBV7-3|TRBJ2-1|TRBD2
CASSLNGPGLVNEQFF
TGTGCCAGCAGCTTAAACGGGCCGGGACTAGTCAATGAGCAGTTCTTC
>.|TRBV20-1|TRBJ2-7|.
CSARTPGMEQYF
TGCAGTGCTAGAACACCTGGGATGGAGCAGTACTTC
>.|TRBV2|TRBJ2-1|.
CASKLDRTSYNEQFF
TGTGCCAGCAAGTTAGACAGAACCTCCTACAATGAGCAGTTCTTC
>.|TRBV2|TRBJ1-4|.
CDSTDQFLGQNGEKLFF
TGTGACAGCACTGACCAGTTTTTGGGGCAGAACGGGGAAAAACTGTTTTTT
>.|TRBV29-1|TRBJ2-3|TRBD2
CSVEDGRQSTDTQYF
TGCAGCGTCGAGGACGGGAGGCAAAGCACAGATACGCAGTATTTT
>once|TRBV2|TRBJ2-1|TRBD1
CASSPGQGYSNEQFF
TGTGCCAGCAGCCCGGGACAGGGGTACAGCAATGAGCAGTTCTTC
>.|TRBV27|TRBJ1-1|.
CASTSRVSEAFF
TGTGCCAGCACCTCCAGGGTTTCTGAAGCTTTCTTT
>.|TRBV3-1|TRBJ2-5|.
CASSEGRTLSQYF
TGTGCCAGCAGCGAGGGGCGGACACTCAGCCAGTACTTC
>few|TRBV28|TRBJ2-3|TRBD1
CASSHRTGQLVDTQYF
TGTGCCAGCAGTCACCGGACAGGGCAGTTGGTAGATACGCAGTATTTT
>.|TRBV7-9|TRBJ1-1|TRBD1
CASSSPRTGVSAEAFF
TGTGCCAGCAGTTCCCCGCGGACAGGGGTTTCCGCTGAAGCTTTCTTT